The clone carrying this T cell receptor (beta chain) was counted only a few times. This specimen belongs to a study of CD8+ T cells in alopecia areata. Study-wide background: At a dose of 5 to 10 mg twice daily, oral tofacitinib was given to treated patients. Tofacitinib lasted 6 to 18 months, then 6 months off drug.

The V end was cut by 10 bases, the J end by 6 bases, with 19 bases between. Germline CDR1 and CDR2: LNHDA and SQIVND (reference sequence). The CDR3 totals 14 residues. RNA extraction was followed by reverse transcription into cDNA, which acted as the sequencing template. Using immunoSEQ multiplex PCR, the repertoire was profiled, and TCRdb retains in-frame clones only, with some absent. The sample holds 150,000 to 200,000 clones, around 51% seen once. The treatment is: oral pan-JAK inhibitor, 5-10 mg twice daily. Researchers took lesional scalp punch biopsies and peripheral blood from people who were alopecia areata patients.

The chain has TRBV19 and TRBJ1-5, with no clear D. The sample was CD8+ T cells sorted from blood, taken around week 54, from a patient treated with tofacitinib. The TCR sequence derives from a human donor with alopecia areata. CDR3 protein: CATWATPESQPQHF. For the CDR3, the DNA is TGTGCCACTTGGGCCACACCAGAGAGTCAGCCCCAGCATTTT.